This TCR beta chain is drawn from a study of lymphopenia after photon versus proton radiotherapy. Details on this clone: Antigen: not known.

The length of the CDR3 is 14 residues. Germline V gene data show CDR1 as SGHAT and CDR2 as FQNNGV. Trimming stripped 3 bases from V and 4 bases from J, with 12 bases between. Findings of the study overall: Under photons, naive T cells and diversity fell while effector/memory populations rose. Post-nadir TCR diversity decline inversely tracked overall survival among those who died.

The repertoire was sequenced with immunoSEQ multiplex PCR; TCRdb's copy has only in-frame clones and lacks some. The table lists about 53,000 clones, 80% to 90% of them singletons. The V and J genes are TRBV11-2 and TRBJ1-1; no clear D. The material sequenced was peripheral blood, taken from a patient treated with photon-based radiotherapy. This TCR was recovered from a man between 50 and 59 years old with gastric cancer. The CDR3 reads CASSFASGGTEAFF. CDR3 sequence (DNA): TGTGCCAGCAGCTTCGCCTCGGGAGGCACTGAAGCTTTCTTT.